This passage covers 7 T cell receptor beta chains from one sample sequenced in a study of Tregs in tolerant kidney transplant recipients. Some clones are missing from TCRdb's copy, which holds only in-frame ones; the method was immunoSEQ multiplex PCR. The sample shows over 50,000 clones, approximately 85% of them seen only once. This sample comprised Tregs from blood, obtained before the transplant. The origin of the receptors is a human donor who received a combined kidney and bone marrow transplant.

CDR3 region: CASSAAGSNTEAFF. In DNA, the CDR3 is TGTGCCAGCAGTGCAGCCGGTTCAAACACTGAAGCTTTCTTT. The chain employs TRBV6-1 and TRBJ1-1; D uncertain. CDR1 and CDR2 from the germline V gene are MNHNS and SASEGT. V was pared by 4 bases and J by 2 bases, with 11 bases between. There are 14 residues in the CDR3.

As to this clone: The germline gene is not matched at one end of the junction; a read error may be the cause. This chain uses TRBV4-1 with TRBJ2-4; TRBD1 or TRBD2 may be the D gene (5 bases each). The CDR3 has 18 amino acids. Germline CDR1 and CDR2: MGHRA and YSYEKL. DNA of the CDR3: TGCGCCAGCAGCCAAGGGGGACGGGCCGGTCGAGCCAAAAACATTCAGCACTTC. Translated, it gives CASSQGGRAGRAKNIQHF.

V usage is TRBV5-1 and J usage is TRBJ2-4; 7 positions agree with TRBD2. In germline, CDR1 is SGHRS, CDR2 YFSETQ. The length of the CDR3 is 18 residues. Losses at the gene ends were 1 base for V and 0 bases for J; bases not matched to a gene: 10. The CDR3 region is CASSLSGIQTLAKNIQYF. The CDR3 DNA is TGCGCCAGCAGCTTGAGCGGGATACAGACCTTAGCCAAAAACATTCAGTACTTC.

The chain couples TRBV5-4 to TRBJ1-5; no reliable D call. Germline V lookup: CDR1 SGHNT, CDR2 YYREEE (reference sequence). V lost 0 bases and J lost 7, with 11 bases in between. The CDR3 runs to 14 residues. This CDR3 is CASSLAGSRQPQHF. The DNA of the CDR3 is TGTGCCAGCAGCTTGGCCGGGAGCAGGCAGCCCCAGCATTTT.

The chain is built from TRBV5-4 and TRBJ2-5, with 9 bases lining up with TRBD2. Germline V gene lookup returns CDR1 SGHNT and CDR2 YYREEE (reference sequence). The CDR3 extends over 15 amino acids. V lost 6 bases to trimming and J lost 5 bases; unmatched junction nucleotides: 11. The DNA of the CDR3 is TGTGCCAGCAACGGAGCGGGGGGTAGCCGGGAGACCCAGTACTTC. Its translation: CASNGAGGSRETQYF.

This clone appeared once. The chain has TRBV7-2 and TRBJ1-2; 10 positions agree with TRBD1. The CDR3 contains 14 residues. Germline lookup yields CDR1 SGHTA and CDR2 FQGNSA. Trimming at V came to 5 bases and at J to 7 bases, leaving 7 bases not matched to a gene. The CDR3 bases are TGTGCCAGCAGCCGGGGGACAGGGGATCTTGGCTACACCTTC. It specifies CASSRGTGDLGYTF. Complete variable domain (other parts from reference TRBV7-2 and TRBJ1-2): GAGVSQSPSNKVTEKGKDVELRCDPISGHTALYWYRQSLGQGLEFLIYFQGNSAPDKSGLPSDRFSAERTGGSVSTLTIQRTQQEDSAVYLCASSRGTGDLGYTFGSGTRLTVV.

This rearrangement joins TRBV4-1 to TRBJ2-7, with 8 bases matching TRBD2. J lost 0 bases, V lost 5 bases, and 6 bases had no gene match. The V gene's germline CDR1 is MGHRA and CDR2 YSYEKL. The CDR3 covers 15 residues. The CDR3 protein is CASSRASGSSYEQYF. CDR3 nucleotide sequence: TGCGCCAGCAGCAGAGCAAGCGGGAGCTCCTACGAGCAGTACTTC.